This T cell receptor (beta chain) stems from a study of neurological immune-mediated disorders (dated by TCRdb to the late 2010s). In terms of the full investigation: Peripheral blood TCR-beta repertoires from HTLV-I-associated myelopathy (HAM/TSP) patients, multiple sclerosis patients and healthy controls were compared by UMI-based sequencing. Alongside PBMC samples, the set of 106 TCR-beta libraries contained longitudinal samples, technical triplicates, and paired CD4+ and CD8+ T-cell subsets that had been sorted. Of the approximately 66 subjects in the cohort, about 14 were HAM/TSP patients, roughly 34 were multiple sclerosis patients, and roughly 20 were healthy controls.

cDNA was synthesized by template-switch 5'RACE using a primer with a 10-nucleotide random unique molecular identifier that tagged each TCR transcript. Every sequencing run covered 15-18 subjects and yielded more than 180 million TCR-beta sequences. The RNeasy kit was used for extraction of total RNA. Using the KAPA Real-time Library Amplification kit, TCR-beta VDJ regions were amplified with primers for the TCR constant region and the 5'RACE anchor. A first PCR added sample indexes and Illumina adaptors, and a second PCR then raised library yield. The roughly 650 bp TCR product was size-selected on a 2% E-gel SizeSelection system after Ampure bead purification. Before pooling, library quality was assessed on a Bioanalyzer, concentration was determined with Qubit, and library quantification was performed with the Kapa Library Quantification kit. An Illumina HiSeq 2500 sequenced the libraries paired-end 2 x 150 bp. To increase sequence diversity, about 25-30% phiX was spiked into each library pool. As for how the authors treated the data: Quality-filtered reads were processed with the UMI-based MiGEC pipeline, which removed over 75% of raw TCR sequences during error correction. IMGT germline references were used for alignment of VDJ genes, and clonotypes were defined by a unique CDR3 amino acid sequence together with V-J genes. Clonal expansion, Shannon diversity and CDR3 relatedness were evaluated with VDJtools (CalcPairwiseDistances, ClusterSamples), while phylogenetic trees were built in CLCbio workbench. Expanded clones were defined as having at least 8 unique UMIs, based on coefficient-of-variation modelling across technical triplicates. TCRdb ran its own pipeline on the public reads, namely fastp trimming at Q25 and MiXCR clone calling, and kept in-frame beta chains. When rows share a CDR3 protein, they turn into one entry using the most common DNA and genes. The V and J calls reflect TCRdb's pipeline rather than the authors' work. The sample table lists some 50,000 distinct CDR3 sequences, 25% of them with a count of one. The ten top clones hold about 23% of the sample.

Measured from the cysteine to the phenylalanine, the CDR3 is 13 residues long. Of all the DNA, just the CDR3 is kept, 39 bases in frame from base 1. Trimming removed 6 bases from V and 5 bases from J, leaving 8 bases between the germline ends. This clonotype was picked up many times. Its antigen specificity is not known. Qualities for individual bases were not recorded, and no much larger clone is one base off. The investigation overall reported the following: The highest TCR clonal expansion was observed in HAM/TSP patients, whereas the lowest was observed in MS patients, even when compared with healthy controls. Across subjects, expanded clones never shared an identical CDR3 amino acid sequence, which suggests that the TCR-beta repertoires in every group were private.

Blood bank volunteers in Maryland, USA served as the healthy controls. For unsorted PBMC libraries, 2 million PBMCs were used after storage in RNAlater at -80 degrees C until RNA extraction. Peripheral blood was subjected to Ficoll-Hypaque density gradient centrifugation to isolate PBMCs, which were then cryopreserved in liquid nitrogen. The sequence is built from TRBV12-3 or TRBV12-4 and TRBJ2-6; the D gene lacks a confident call. This sequence was found in a woman in her 70s in good health. The material sequenced was PBMCs. The encoded CDR3 is CASSNSRANVLTF. The sequenced DNA is TGTGCCAGCAGCAACAGTAGGGCCAACGTCCTGACTTTC.